The next 31 T cell receptor beta chains were all read from a single sample in a study of cytomegalovirus exposure and HLA in healthy donors (TCRdb year 2017). Receptor amplification or capture employed the immunoSEQ multiplex PCR assay. For the multiplex PCR, a mixture combining 60 forward primers for TCR Vbeta segments and 13 reverse primers for TCR Jbeta segments was used. Sourced from immuneACCESS, this table was stored by TCRdb with only in-frame sequences that have V and J called. A share of the clones is absent; for the studies checked, an unresolved V gene accounts for under half, and the remainder has no known explanation. This sample is represented by about 180,000 clones; approximately 70% of them were singletons. About 2.5% of the sample is taken by the ten largest. The sequenced sample consisted of PBMCs. Source of these receptors: a human donor in good health.

This clone was recorded a few times. The J gene is TRBJ1-6, the V gene TRBV19; D gene unclear. With 7 bases removed from V and 4 bases from J, the gap between germline ends came to 8 bases. The CDR3 contains 13 residues. Germline V gene data show CDR1 as LNHDA and CDR2 as SQIVND (reference sequence). DNA for the CDR3: TGTGCCAGTAAGACAACTTATAATTCACCCCTCCACTTT. It specifies CASKTTYNSPLHF.

In regard to this clone: One base away lies a much larger clone, so this may be a sequencing read error. Other DNA sequences in the sample encode the same CDR3. The chain couples TRBV4-1 to TRBJ2-7; TRBD1 aligns across 10 bases. In germline, CDR1 is MGHRA, CDR2 YSYEKL. This CDR3 contains 16 residues. The CDR3 sequence is CASSQDGRDRGYEQYF. The CDR3 DNA follows: TGCGCCAGCAGCCAAGATGGGCGGGACAGGGGCTACGAGCAATACTTC.

The genes are TRBV19 and TRBJ2-7; D gene uncertain. The germline V gene encodes CDR1 LNHDA and CDR2 SQIVND (reference sequence). V was pared by 5 bases and J by 0 bases, with 11 bases between. CDR3 length: 14 amino acids. CDR3 in amino acids: CASSESPNSYEQYF. Written as DNA, the CDR3 is TGTGCCAGTAGTGAAAGCCCGAACTCCTACGAGCAGTACTTC.

For the CDR3, the DNA is TGTGCCAGCAGACAGGGGGCAGGGAACACTGAAGCTTTCTTT. Translating gives CASRQGAGNTEAFF. The V call is TRBV6-6, the J call TRBJ1-1; 9 bases align to TRBD1. V dropped 6 bases and J dropped 1; count of bases not matched to a gene: 3. This CDR3 is built from 14 residues. Looked up from germline, CDR1 is MNHNY and CDR2 is SVGAGI (reference sequence).

This rearrangement joins TRBV7-8 to TRBJ2-2; perhaps TRBD2 as D (5 bases). There are 16 residues in the CDR3. V gave up 2 bases and J gave up 5 bases, with 15 bases separating them. Germline CDR1 is SGHVS and CDR2 is FQNEAQ. In nucleotides, the CDR3 is TGTGCCAGCAGCTTATCCAACGGCCCGGGGACCGGGGAGCTGTTTTTT. Protein product: CASSLSNGPGTGELFF.

The V gene is TRBV5-5, the J gene TRBJ1-5, with D uncertain. CDR3 size: 13 residues. V shed 4 bases and J shed 6 bases, with 11 bases lying between them. The germline V gene has CDR1 SGHKS and CDR2 YYEKEE (reference sequence). CDR3 sequence (DNA): TGTGCCAGCAGCCTCTTAGGGAGTCAGCCCCAGCATTTT. Its translation is CASSLLGSQPQHF.

The chain combines TRBV11-2 with TRBJ1-4; D uncertain. V shed 2 bases and J shed 5 bases, with 12 bases lying between them. CDR1 is SGHAT, CDR2 FQNNGV, per germline. The CDR3 covers 15 residues. The CDR3 DNA reads as TGTGCCAGCAGCTTACGTGGGCACCACAATGAAAAACTGTTTTTT. Translated: CASSLRGHHNEKLFF.

This clone has a single count. V gene TRBV9 combines with J gene TRBJ2-7; 8 nucleotides align to TRBD2. Trimming cost V 0 bases and J 6 bases; bases outside gene matches: 8. The germline V gene encodes CDR1 SGDLS and CDR2 YYNGEE. The CDR3 consists of 15 residues. In DNA, the CDR3 is TGTGCCAGCAGCGTAGCGGGGGGGCCCTCCGGCGAGCAGTACTTC. Translating it yields CASSVAGGPSGEQYF. Supplemented by reference TRBV9 and TRBJ2-7, the full variable domain reads DSGVTQTPKHLITATGQRVTLRCSPRSGDLSVYWYQQSLDQGLQFLIQYYNGEERAKGNILERFSAQQFPDLHSELNLSSLELGDSALYFCASSVAGGPSGEQYFGPGTRLTVT.

This clone was picked up a small number of times. This chain connects TRBV7-8 to TRBJ1-3; possibly TRBD1 for D (6 bases). Trimming pared 6 bases from V and 0 bases from J, leaving 12 bases between. The CDR3 extends over 15 amino acids. CDR1 SGHVS and CDR2 FQNEAQ come from the germline V gene. The CDR3 reads CASRFDRSSGNTIYF. The CDR3 DNA follows: TGTGCCAGCAGGTTCGACAGGAGCTCTGGAAACACCATATATTTT.

The V call is TRBV2, the J call TRBJ2-4; 10 nucleotides line up with TRBD1. CDR3 length equals 15 residues. J gave up 14 bases and V 6 bases, and 16 bases lay outside the gene matches. Germline V gene lookup returns CDR1 SNHLY and CDR2 FYNNEI. Here the CDR3 reads CASSRTGQGIGIEYF. As DNA, the CDR3 is TGTGCCAGCAGCCGAACGGGACAGGGGATTGGAATAGAGTACTTC.

This clone was seen once. The V call is TRBV4-1, the J call TRBJ1-4; tentatively, D is TRBD1 (6 bases). Germline V gives CDR1 MGHRA, CDR2 YSYEKL. Between the trimmed V and J ends, which lost 2 bases and 5 bases, there was a span of 18 bases. The CDR3 is made up of 17 amino acids. The CDR3 sequence is CASSQPFRGHSNEKLFF. The CDR3, as DNA: TGCGCCAGCAGCCAACCCTTTAGGGGACACTCAAATGAAAAACTGTTTTTT.

The DNA for the CDR3 is TGTGCCAGCAGTCCCCTTGGGAGGGTCGGCGAGCAGTACTTC. Its protein is CASSPLGRVGEQYF. This chain connects TRBV6-6 to TRBJ2-7, with 7 bases identical to TRBD2. Germline CDR1 is MNHNY and CDR2 is SVGAGI (reference sequence). V lost 5 bases and J lost 6; bases outside the gene matches: 10. This CDR3 is 14 amino acids long.

The J gene is TRBJ1-1, the V gene TRBV13, with 11 bases lining up with TRBD1. This CDR3 contains 18 residues. With 5 bases clipped from V and 10 bases from J, the junction kept 21 bases outside the gene matches. Germline V gene data show CDR1 as PRHDT and CDR2 as FYEKMQ (reference sequence). As DNA, the CDR3 is TGTGCCAGCAGCGCCCTCTTGGTAGGACAGGGGGCAAGAAGGGGAGCTTTCTTT. The encoded protein is CASSALLVGQGARRGAFF.

The chain joins TRBV18 to TRBJ1-2, with 7 bases lining up with TRBD1. Per germline, CDR1 KGHSH and CDR2 LQKENI. The CDR3 is 15 residues long. Losses at the gene ends were 3 bases for V and 2 bases for J; bases not matched to a gene: 6. The CDR3 protein is CASSPGQTMNYGYTF. CDR3 coding DNA: TGTGCCAGCTCACCGGGACAGACGATGAACTATGGCTACACCTTC.

This clone was counted a single time. CDR3 coding DNA: TGTGCCAGCAGTTGGAAGGGACAGGGCGGCTACGAGCAGTACTTC. Its protein product is CASSWKGQGGYEQYF. This chain joins TRBV5-4 and TRBJ2-7; 9 bases agree with TRBD1. Germline V gene data show CDR1 as SGHNT and CDR2 as YYREEE (reference sequence). There are 15 residues in the CDR3. V was clipped by 5 bases and J by 3 bases; unmatched bases: 9.

The chain employs TRBV18 and TRBJ1-3, with D possibly TRBD1 on 6 matching bases. The CDR3 spans 15 residues. V lost 4 bases, J lost 0 bases, and 10 bases lay in between. Germline lookup yields CDR1 KGHSH and CDR2 LQKENI. CDR3 sequence: CASSRQESSGNTIYF. The CDR3 DNA reads TGTGCCAGCTCACGACAGGAATCCTCTGGAAACACCATATATTTT. The full variable domain, rest sourced from reference TRBV18 and TRBJ1-3, is NAGVMQNPRHLVRRRGQEARLRCSPMKGHSHVYWYRQLPEEGLKFMVYLQKENIIDESGMPKERFSAEFPKEGPSILRIQQVVRGDSAAYFCASSRQESSGNTIYFGEGSWLTVV.

The chain uses TRBV25-1 and TRBJ1-3; 7 bases agree with TRBD1. Losses at the gene ends were 2 bases for V and 3 bases for J; bases not matched to a gene: 10. Germline CDR1 reads MGHDK; CDR2 reads SYGVNS. The CDR3 runs to 17 residues. The CDR3 sequence is CASSEGRGTANGNTIYF. Here the CDR3 DNA reads TGTGCCAGCAGTGAAGGTCGGGGGACAGCGAATGGAAACACCATATATTTT.

The chain employs TRBV9 and TRBJ1-5; 7 bases align to TRBD1. This CDR3 region has 15 residues. With V trimmed by 3 bases and J by 1 base, 4 bases remained unmatched. Germline V lookup: CDR1 SGDLS, CDR2 YYNGEE. In DNA, the CDR3 is TGTGCCAGCAGCGACGGACAGGCGAGCAATCAGCCCCAGCATTTT. Its protein product is CASSDGQASNQPQHF.

This clone was observed once. This rearrangement joins TRBV5-1 to TRBJ1-2; D is ambiguous. The V end was cut by 0 bases, the J end by 2 bases, with 8 bases between. This CDR3 region has 14 residues. The germline V gene encodes CDR1 SGHRS and CDR2 YFSETQ. CDR3 sequence: CASSLEAGNYGYTF. As DNA, the CDR3 is TGCGCCAGCAGCTTGGAGGCGGGGAACTATGGCTACACCTTC.

The V gene is TRBV11-2, the J gene TRBJ1-2; TRBD1 agrees at 11 bases. This CDR3 has 16 amino acids. The J segment lost 7 bases and the V segment lost 4 bases, leaving 11 bases of the junction unmatched. Germline loops: CDR1 SGHAT, CDR2 FQNNGV. The CDR3 DNA reads TGTGCCAGCAGCTCCGTAGGACAGGGGGCGACTGGTGGCTACACCTTC. The encoded protein is CASSSVGQGATGGYTF.

The CDR3: CASSLDRQGTGELFF. CDR3 in DNA: TGTGCCAGCAGCTTAGATCGGCAGGGCACCGGGGAGCTGTTTTTT. V usage is TRBV11-3 and J usage is TRBJ2-2, with D tentatively TRBD1 (5 bases). The germline V gene encodes CDR1 SGHNT and CDR2 YENEEA. This CDR3 contains 15 residues. The V and J ends lost 0 bases and 4 bases respectively, with 9 bases between them.

The chain has TRBV6-1 and TRBJ1-3, with D possibly matching TRBD1 (5 bases). V shed 6 bases and J shed 1 base, with 10 bases lying between them. Germline values: CDR1 MNHNS, CDR2 SASEGT. CDR3 length equals 14 residues. The CDR3 is CASRPAGSGNTIYF. The CDR3 bases are TGTGCCAGCAGACCCGCAGGGTCTGGAAACACCATATATTTT.

The J gene is TRBJ2-7, the V gene TRBV10-3, with TRBD2 matching over 11 bases. Looked up from germline, CDR1 is ENHRY and CDR2 is SYGVKD. The CDR3 has 14 residues. V lost 5 bases, J lost 4 bases, and 4 bases stayed unmatched. CDR3 protein: CAISSSGGRYEQYF. CDR3 DNA sequence: TGTGCCATCAGTTCTAGCGGGGGGAGGTACGAGCAGTACTTC.

The V and J genes are TRBV19 and TRBJ1-2; D perhaps matches TRBD1 (6 bases). From germline, CDR1 is LNHDA and CDR2 SQIVND (reference sequence). Trimming shortened V by 7 bases and J by 2 bases, and 29 bases separated the two germline ends. CDR3 length equals 19 residues. The CDR3 loop is CASMGSAKGAGAPNYGYTF. The CDR3 DNA is TGTGCCAGTATGGGATCCGCGAAGGGTGCAGGGGCCCCCAACTATGGCTACACCTTC.

This clone was detected once. The gene calls are TRBV9 and TRBJ1-1, with 8 bases aligning to TRBD1. Trimming cost V 2 bases and J 1 base; bases outside gene matches: 13. CDR3 length: 18 residues. Germline V gene data show CDR1 as SGDLS and CDR2 as YYNGEE. DNA for the CDR3: TGTGCCAGCAGCGTCTATCCAGGGGGCCTACAGACGAACACTGAAGCTTTCTTT. Protein: CASSVYPGGLQTNTEAFF.

This clone was counted only a few times. The V and J genes are TRBV30 and TRBJ1-5; TRBD1 aligns across 9 bases. With 1 base clipped from V and 4 bases from J, the junction kept 8 bases outside the gene matches. Germline CDR1 is GTSNPN and CDR2 is SVGIG (reference sequence). This CDR3 contains 16 residues. The CDR3 is CAWSGRDRAENQPQHF. In DNA form, the CDR3 reads TGTGCCTGGAGTGGCCGGGACAGGGCCGAAAATCAGCCCCAGCATTTT.

The rearrangement joins TRBV11-3 to TRBJ2-3, with TRBD2 identical over 7 bases. The CDR3 is 13 amino acids. CDR1 and CDR2 (germline): SGHNT, YENEEA. V was clipped by 7 bases and J by 6 bases; unmatched bases: 7. The CDR3 spells CASTPNSGDTQYF. CDR3 DNA: TGTGCCAGCACCCCTAATAGCGGGGATACGCAGTATTTT. Drawing the rest from reference TRBV11-3 and TRBJ2-3, the complete variable domain is EAGVVQSPRYKIIEKKQPVAFWCNPISGHNTLYWYLQNLGQGPELLIRYENEEAVDDSQLPKDRFSAERLKGVDSTLKIQPAELGDSAVYLCASTPNSGDTQYFGPGTRLTVL.

The CDR3 nucleotides are TGCGCCAGCAGCTTGACAGCCTCGAACACTGAAGCTTTCTTT. As protein: CASSLTASNTEAFF. The gene calls are TRBV5-1 and TRBJ1-1; D is ambiguous. Per germline, CDR1 SGHRS and CDR2 YFSETQ. V shed 1 base and J shed 1 base, with 8 bases lying between them. This CDR3 is built from 14 residues.

CDR3 sequence reads: CASSPAGVNEKLFF. In DNA form, the CDR3 reads TGTGCCAGCAGCCCGGCGGGGGTTAATGAAAAACTGTTTTTT. The chain has TRBV7-6 and TRBJ1-4, with D possibly matching TRBD1 (5 bases). V lost 5 bases, J lost 4 bases, and 11 bases lay in between. The V gene's germline CDR1 is SGHVS and CDR2 FNYEAQ. CDR3 length equals 14 residues.

The chain couples TRBV7-3 to TRBJ1-1; 8 bases align to TRBD1. The CDR3 is 14 residues long. Germline V gene data show CDR1 as SGHTA and CDR2 as FQGTGA. Trimming cost V 5 bases and J 7 bases; bases outside gene matches: 9. The CDR3 spells CASSTGQGLDEAFF. The CDR3 coding sequence is TGTGCCAGCAGCACCGGACAGGGTTTGGATGAAGCTTTCTTT.

This rearrangement joins TRBV7-8 to TRBJ1-5, with D possibly being TRBD1 (5 bases). There are 14 residues in the CDR3. The germline V and J ends were trimmed by 3 bases and 3 bases, with 9 bases remaining between them. Germline V gene data show CDR1 as SGHVS and CDR2 as FQNEAQ. CDR3 region: CASSFRDYNQPQHF. CDR3 bases: TGTGCCAGCAGCTTCAGGGATTACAATCAGCCCCAGCATTTT.